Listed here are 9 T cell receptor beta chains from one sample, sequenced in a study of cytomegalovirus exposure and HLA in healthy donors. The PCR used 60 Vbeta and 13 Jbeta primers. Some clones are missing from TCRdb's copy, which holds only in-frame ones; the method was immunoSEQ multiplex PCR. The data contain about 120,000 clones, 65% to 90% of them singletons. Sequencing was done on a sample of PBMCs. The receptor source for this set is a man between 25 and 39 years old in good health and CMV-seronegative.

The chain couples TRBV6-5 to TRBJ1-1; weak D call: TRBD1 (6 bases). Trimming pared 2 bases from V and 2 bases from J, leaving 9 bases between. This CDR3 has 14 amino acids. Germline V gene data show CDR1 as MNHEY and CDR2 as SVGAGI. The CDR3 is CASSYGRGNTEAFF. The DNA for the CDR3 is TGTGCCAGCAGTTACGGCAGGGGCAACACTGAAGCTTTCTTT.

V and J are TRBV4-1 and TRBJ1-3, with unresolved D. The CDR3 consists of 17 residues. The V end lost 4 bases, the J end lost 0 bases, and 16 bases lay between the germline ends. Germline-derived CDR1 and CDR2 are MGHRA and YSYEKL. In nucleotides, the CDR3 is TGCGCCAGCAGCCCCCGAGGGCAGTCCTACTCTGGAAACACCATATATTTT. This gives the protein CASSPRGQSYSGNTIYF.

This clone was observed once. The CDR3 region is CASSYSGSNTEAFF. The CDR3 bases are TGTGCCAGCAGTTACTCCGGGTCGAACACTGAAGCTTTCTTT. The rearrangement joins TRBV6-5 to TRBJ1-1, with unresolved D. This CDR3 spans 14 amino acids. V lost 0 bases, J lost 1 base, and 6 bases lay in between. Germline CDR1 MNHEY, CDR2 SVGAGI.

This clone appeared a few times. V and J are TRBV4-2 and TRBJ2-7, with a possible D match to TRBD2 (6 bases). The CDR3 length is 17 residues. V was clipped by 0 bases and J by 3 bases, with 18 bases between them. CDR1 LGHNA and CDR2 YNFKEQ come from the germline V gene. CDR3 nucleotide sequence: TGTGCCAGCAGCCAAGATCCGTCGGAGGGGTGGGGCTACGAGCAGTACTTC. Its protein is CASSQDPSEGWGYEQYF.

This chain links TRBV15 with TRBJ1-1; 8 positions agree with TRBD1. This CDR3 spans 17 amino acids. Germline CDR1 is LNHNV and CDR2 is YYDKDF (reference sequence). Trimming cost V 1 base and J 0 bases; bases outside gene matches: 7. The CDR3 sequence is CATSRVRGTGLNTEAFF. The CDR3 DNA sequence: TGTGCCACCAGCAGAGTTCGTGGGACAGGCCTGAACACTGAAGCTTTCTTT.

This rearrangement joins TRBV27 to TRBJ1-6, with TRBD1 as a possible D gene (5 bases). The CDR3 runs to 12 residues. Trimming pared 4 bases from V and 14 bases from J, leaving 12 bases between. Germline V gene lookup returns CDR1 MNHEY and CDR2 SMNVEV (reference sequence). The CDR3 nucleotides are TGTGCCAGCAGTTCGGAACAGGCAACCCTCCACTTT. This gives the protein CASSSEQATLHF.

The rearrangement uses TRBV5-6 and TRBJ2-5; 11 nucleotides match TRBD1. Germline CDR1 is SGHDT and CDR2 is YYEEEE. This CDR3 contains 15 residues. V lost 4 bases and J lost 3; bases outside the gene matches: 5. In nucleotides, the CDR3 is TGTGCCAGCAGCGCCCGGACAGGGGGCGAAGAGACCCAGTACTTC. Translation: CASSARTGGEETQYF. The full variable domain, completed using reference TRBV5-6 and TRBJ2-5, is DAGVTQSPTHLIKTRGQQVTLRCSPKSGHDTVSWYQQALGQGPQFIFQYYEEEERQRGNFPDRFSGHQFPNYSSELNVNALLLGDSALYLCASSARTGGEETQYFGPGTRLLVL.

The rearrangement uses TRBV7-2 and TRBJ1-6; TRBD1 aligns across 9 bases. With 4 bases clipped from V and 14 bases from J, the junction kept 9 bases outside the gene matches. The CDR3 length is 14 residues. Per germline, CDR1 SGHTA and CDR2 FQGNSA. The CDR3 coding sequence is TGTGCCAGCAGCTCAAAAACCGGGACAGGGTCCCTCCACTTT. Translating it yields CASSSKTGTGSLHF.

As DNA, the CDR3 is TGTGCCAGCAGCCCTCTGACAGGGAAGGAGACCCAGTACTTC. Translated, it gives CASSPLTGKETQYF. V gene TRBV7-2 combines with J gene TRBJ2-5; 7 bases match TRBD1. This CDR3 is 14 amino acids long. Germline CDR1 and CDR2: SGHTA and FQGNSA. The V segment lost 5 bases and the J segment 5 bases; nucleotides outside the gene matches: 8.